Shown below are 15 T cell receptor beta chains from a single sample sequenced in a study of blood T cell repertoires in COVID-19. TCRdb's copy holds only in-frame clones and misses some; the assay was immunoSEQ multiplex PCR. This sample yields hundreds of thousands of clones, of which 79% are seen a single time; 4% to 4.5% belongs to the top ten. The sequenced sample was peripheral blood. The source is a woman in her 40s with active or convalescent COVID-19.

The chain is built from TRBV7-3 and TRBJ2-5; 12 bases agree with TRBD2. Germline CDR1 reads SGHTA; CDR2 reads FQGTGA. The CDR3 has 15 amino acids. J gave up 5 bases and V 5 bases, and 6 bases lay outside the gene matches. DNA for the CDR3: TGTGCCAGCAGCCTCGGACTAGCGGGGATGGAGACCCAGTACTTC. It is translated as CASSLGLAGMETQYF.

This clone was observed once. CDR3 nucleotides: TGCGCCAGCACCGGTACGGGGTATGGCTACACCTTC. It codes for CASTGTGYGYTF. The chain uses TRBV10-1 and TRBJ1-2; D uncertain. Germline lookup yields CDR1 WNHNN and CDR2 SYGVQD (reference sequence). The CDR3 runs to 12 residues. V shed 7 bases and J shed 5 bases, with 11 bases lying between them.

The chain recombines TRBV1 with TRBJ2-7; the D segment call TRBD1 is taken from the table without a DNA check. TRBV1 is termed a pseudogene. The CDR3 has 12 amino acids. This CDR3 reads CTSTVQGYEQYV. DNA of the CDR3: TGCACCAGCACGGTTCAGGGCTACGAGCAGTACGTC.

The chain uses TRBV3-1 (or the pseudogene TRBV3-2) and TRBJ1-1, with 8 bases lining up with TRBD1. Trimming cost V 2 bases and J 10 bases; bases outside gene matches: 3. CDR1 LGHDT and CDR2 YNNKEL come from the germline V gene (reference sequence). The CDR3 extends over 12 amino acids. CDR3 amino acids: CASSQPTGAAFF. In DNA, the CDR3 is TGTGCCAGCAGCCAACCGACAGGGGCAGCTTTCTTT.

This clone was counted a few times. V and J are TRBV6-1 and TRBJ1-5; 8 positions match TRBD1. Germline V gene lookup returns CDR1 MNHNS and CDR2 SASEGT. Trimming at V came to 1 base and at J to 7 bases, leaving 6 bases not matched to a gene. The CDR3 has 15 amino acids. The CDR3 sequence: CASSEEGQGGQPQHF. The CDR3 DNA sequence: TGTGCCAGCAGTGAAGAAGGACAGGGCGGGCAGCCCCAGCATTTT.

The chain recombines TRBV18 with TRBJ1-2; no clear D. CDR1 and CDR2 from the germline V gene are KGHSH and LQKENI. The CDR3 is 13 residues long. V was clipped by 3 bases and J by 6 bases, with 11 bases between them. The CDR3 reads CASSPPVRDGYTF. Here the CDR3 DNA reads TGTGCCAGCTCACCCCCAGTGAGGGATGGCTACACCTTC.

The chain carries TRBV10-3 and TRBJ1-1; D is uncertain. V lost 5 bases, J lost 0 bases, and 7 bases lay in between. The CDR3 sequence is 13 residues long. The germline gives CDR1 ENHRY, CDR2 SYGVKD. The CDR3 reads CAISPGVNTEAFF. CDR3 nucleotide sequence: TGTGCCATCAGTCCGGGTGTGAACACTGAAGCTTTCTTT.

This clone was counted a few times. The chain carries TRBV6-4 and TRBJ2-2; D ambiguous. The germline gives CDR1 MRHNA, CDR2 SNTAGT. Trimming removed 6 bases at V and 0 bases at J, with 5 bases between. The CDR3 runs to 13 residues. CDR3 coding DNA: TGTGCCAGCAGCCGTACGAACACCGGGGAGCTGTTTTTT. Translation: CASSRTNTGELFF.

This clone was counted a few times. The chain carries TRBV9 and TRBJ1-6; D is undetermined. The CDR3 covers 14 residues. Germline loops: CDR1 SGDLS, CDR2 YYNGEE. V lost 0 bases and J 4 bases, leaving 5 bases between the germline ends. CDR3 nucleotides: TGTGCCAGCAGCGTAGGCAGATATAATTCACCCCTCCACTTT. Protein product: CASSVGRYNSPLHF.

The V call is TRBV25-1, the J call TRBJ1-1; 7 bases map to TRBD1. The CDR3 consists of 14 residues. V was clipped by 8 bases and J by 4 bases; unmatched bases: 10. CDR1 and CDR2 from the germline V gene are MGHDK and SYGVNS. The CDR3 is CASVPTGMVTEAFF. DNA for the CDR3: TGTGCCAGCGTACCGACAGGGATGGTCACTGAAGCTTTCTTT.

The V gene is TRBV13, the J gene TRBJ2-2; 11 bases align to TRBD2. The CDR3 runs 15 residues. Trimming took 5 bases from V and 6 from J; bases not matched to a gene: 5. Per germline, CDR1 PRHDT and CDR2 FYEKMQ (reference sequence). The CDR3 loop is CASSPLAGGAGELFF. CDR3 bases: TGTGCCAGCAGCCCGCTAGCGGGGGGAGCCGGGGAGCTGTTTTTT.

The V and J genes are TRBV27 and TRBJ1-6, with a possible D match to TRBD1 (5 bases). V was clipped by 6 bases and J by 0 bases, with 9 bases between them. Germline loops: CDR1 MNHEY, CDR2 SMNVEV (reference sequence). CDR3 size: 15 residues. CDR3 bases: TGTGCCAGCAGCAGGGCACGCTCCTATAATTCACCCCTCCACTTT. It encodes CASSRARSYNSPLHF.

The J gene is TRBJ1-4, the V gene TRBV7-9; 8 bases fit TRBD1. Germline trimming cut 2 bases from V and 8 bases from J; bases unmatched to any gene: 10. The CDR3 extends over 16 amino acids. CDR1 SEHNR and CDR2 FQNEAQ come from the germline V gene (reference sequence). The CDR3 nucleotides read TGTGCCAGCAGCTTAATTATAGGACAGGGTGGCGAAAAACTGTTTTTT. As protein: CASSLIIGQGGEKLFF.

As DNA, the CDR3 is TGTGCCACCAGTGAACCGGGACAGGCATACAATGAGCAGTTCTTC. The encoded protein is CATSEPGQAYNEQFF. The V call is TRBV24-1, the J call TRBJ2-1; 8 nucleotides line up with TRBD1. The junction had 5 bases not matched to a gene; V was cut back by 4 bases and J by 4 bases. The CDR3 contains 15 residues. Germline V gene data show CDR1 as KGHDR and CDR2 as SFDVKD.

This rearrangement joins TRBV15 to TRBJ1-1; no clear D. This CDR3 contains 13 residues. CDR1 and CDR2 (germline): LNHNV, YYDKDF (reference sequence). Trimming left V 0 bases short and J 8 bases short, with 10 bases between. Here the CDR3 reads CATSRDHLGEAFF. CDR3 bases: TGTGCCACCAGCAGAGATCACCTTGGCGAAGCTTTCTTT. Combining the CDR3 with reference TRBV15 and TRBJ1-1 gives the whole variable domain DAMVIQNPRYQVTQFGKPVTLSCSQTLNHNVMYWYQQKSSQAPKLLFHYYDKDFNNEADTPDNFQSRRPNTSFCFLDIRSPGLGDTAMYLCATSRDHLGEAFFGQGTRLTVV.